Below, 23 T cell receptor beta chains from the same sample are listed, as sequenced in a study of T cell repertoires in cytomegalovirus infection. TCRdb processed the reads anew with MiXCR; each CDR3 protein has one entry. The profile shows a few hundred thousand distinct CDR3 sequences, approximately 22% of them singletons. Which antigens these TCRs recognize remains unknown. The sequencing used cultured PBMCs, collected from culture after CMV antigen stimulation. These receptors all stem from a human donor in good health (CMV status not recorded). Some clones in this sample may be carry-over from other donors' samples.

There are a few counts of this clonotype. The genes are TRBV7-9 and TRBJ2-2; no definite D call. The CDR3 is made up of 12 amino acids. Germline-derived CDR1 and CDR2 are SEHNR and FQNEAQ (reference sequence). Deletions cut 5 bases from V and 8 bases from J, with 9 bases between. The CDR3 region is CASSGETGELFF. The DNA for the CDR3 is TGTGCCAGCAGCGGGGAAACAGGGGAGCTGTTTTTT.

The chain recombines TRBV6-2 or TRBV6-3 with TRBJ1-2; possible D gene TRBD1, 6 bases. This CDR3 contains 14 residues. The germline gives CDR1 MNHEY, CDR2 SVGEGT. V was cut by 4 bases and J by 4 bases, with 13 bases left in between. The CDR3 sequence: CASSSPQGSYGYTF. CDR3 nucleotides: TGTGCCAGCAGTTCGCCTCAGGGGAGCTATGGCTACACCTTC.

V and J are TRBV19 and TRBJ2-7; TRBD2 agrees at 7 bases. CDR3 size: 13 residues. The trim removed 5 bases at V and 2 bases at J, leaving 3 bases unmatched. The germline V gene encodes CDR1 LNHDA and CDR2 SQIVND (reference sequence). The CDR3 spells CASSPGGTYEQYF. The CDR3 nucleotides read TGTGCCAGTAGTCCGGGAGGAACCTACGAGCAGTACTTC.

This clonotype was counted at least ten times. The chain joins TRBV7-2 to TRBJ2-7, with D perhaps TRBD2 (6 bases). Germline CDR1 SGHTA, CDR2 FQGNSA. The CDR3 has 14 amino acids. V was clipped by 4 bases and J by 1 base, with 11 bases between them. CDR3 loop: CASSYQRVSYEQYF. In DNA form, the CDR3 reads TGTGCCAGCAGCTACCAGCGGGTTTCCTACGAGCAGTACTTC.

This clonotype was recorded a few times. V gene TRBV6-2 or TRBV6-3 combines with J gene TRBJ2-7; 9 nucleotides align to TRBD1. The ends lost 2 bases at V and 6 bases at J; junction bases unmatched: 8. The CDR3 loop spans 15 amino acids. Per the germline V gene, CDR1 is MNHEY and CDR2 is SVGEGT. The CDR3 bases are TGTGCCAGCAGTTACACAGGGGGCGCACATGGCGAGCAGTACGTC. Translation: CASSYTGGAHGEQYV.

DNA of the CDR3: TGCAGTGCTAGGATCAGGGGGCGAACTGAAGCTTTCTTT. This sequence encodes CSARIRGRTEAFF. The chain is built from TRBV20-1 and TRBJ1-1, with 8 nucleotides matching TRBD1. Germline assignment: CDR1 DFQATT and CDR2 SNEGSKA (reference sequence). With V trimmed by 3 bases and J by 5 bases, 5 bases remained unmatched. The CDR3 contains 13 residues.

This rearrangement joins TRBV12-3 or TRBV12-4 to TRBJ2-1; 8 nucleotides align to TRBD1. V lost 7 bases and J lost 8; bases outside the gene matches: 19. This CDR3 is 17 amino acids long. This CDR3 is CASNHFRTGMGGDEQFF. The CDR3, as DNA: TGTGCCAGCAATCATTTTAGGACAGGGATGGGGGGCGATGAGCAGTTCTTC.

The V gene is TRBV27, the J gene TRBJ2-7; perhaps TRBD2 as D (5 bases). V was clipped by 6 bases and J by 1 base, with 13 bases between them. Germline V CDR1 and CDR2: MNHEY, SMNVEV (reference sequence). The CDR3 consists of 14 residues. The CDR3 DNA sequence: TGTGCCAGCAGCCCAGCGGATAGATCCTACGAGCAGTACTTC. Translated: CASSPADRSYEQYF.

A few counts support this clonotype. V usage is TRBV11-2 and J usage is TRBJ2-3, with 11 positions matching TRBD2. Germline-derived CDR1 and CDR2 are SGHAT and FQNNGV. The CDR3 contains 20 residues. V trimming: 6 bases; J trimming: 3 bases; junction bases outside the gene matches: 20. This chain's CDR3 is CASRLAGSGPSGRLTDTQYF. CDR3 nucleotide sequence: TGTGCCAGCAGACTAGCGGGTTCGGGTCCTAGCGGGAGGTTGACAGATACGCAGTATTTT.

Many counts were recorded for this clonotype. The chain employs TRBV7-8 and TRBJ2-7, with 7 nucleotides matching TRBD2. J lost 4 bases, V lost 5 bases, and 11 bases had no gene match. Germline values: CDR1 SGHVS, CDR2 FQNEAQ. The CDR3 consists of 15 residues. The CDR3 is CASSPRRDYGYEQYF. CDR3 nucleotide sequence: TGTGCCAGCAGCCCACGCCGGGACTACGGATACGAGCAGTACTTC.

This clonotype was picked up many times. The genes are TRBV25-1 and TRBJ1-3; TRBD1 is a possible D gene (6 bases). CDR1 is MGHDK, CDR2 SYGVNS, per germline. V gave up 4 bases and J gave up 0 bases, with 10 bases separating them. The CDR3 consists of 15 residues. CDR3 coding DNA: TGTGCCAGCAGTGTAACAGGGAACTCTGGAAACACCATATATTTT. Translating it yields CASSVTGNSGNTIYF.

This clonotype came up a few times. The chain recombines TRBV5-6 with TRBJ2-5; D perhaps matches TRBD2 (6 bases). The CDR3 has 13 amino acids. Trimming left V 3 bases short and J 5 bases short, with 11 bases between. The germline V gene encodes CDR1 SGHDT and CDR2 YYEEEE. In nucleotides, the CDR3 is TGTGCCAGCAGCTGGGACTCGCGGGAGACCCAGTACTTC. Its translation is CASSWDSRETQYF. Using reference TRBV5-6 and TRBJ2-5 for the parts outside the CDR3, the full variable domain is DAGVTQSPTHLIKTRGQQVTLRCSPKSGHDTVSWYQQALGQGPQFIFQYYEEEERQRGNFPDRFSGHQFPNYSSELNVNALLLGDSALYLCASSWDSRETQYFGPGTRLLVL.

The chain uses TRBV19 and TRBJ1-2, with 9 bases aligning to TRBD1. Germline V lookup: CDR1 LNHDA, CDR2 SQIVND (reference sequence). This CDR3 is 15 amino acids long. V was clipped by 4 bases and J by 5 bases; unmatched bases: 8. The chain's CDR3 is CASSSERTGEYGYTF. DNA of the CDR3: TGTGCCAGTAGTAGCGAGAGGACAGGGGAATATGGCTACACCTTC.

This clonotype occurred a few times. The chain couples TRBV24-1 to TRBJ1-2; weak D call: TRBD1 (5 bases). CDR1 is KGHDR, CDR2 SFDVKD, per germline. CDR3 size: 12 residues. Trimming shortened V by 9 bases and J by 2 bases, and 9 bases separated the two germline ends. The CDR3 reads CATQDRNYGYTF. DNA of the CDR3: TGTGCCACCCAAGACAGAAACTATGGCTACACCTTC.

CDR3 sequence: CSASRDSMDYGYTF. CDR3 nucleotide sequence: TGCAGTGCTAGTCGGGACTCGATGGACTATGGCTACACCTTC. The rearrangement uses TRBV20-1 and TRBJ1-2; a possible D gene is TRBD1 (5 bases). The CDR3 covers 14 residues. Germline lookup yields CDR1 DFQATT and CDR2 SNEGSKA (reference sequence). V was trimmed by 3 bases and J by 3 bases, leaving 14 bases between them.

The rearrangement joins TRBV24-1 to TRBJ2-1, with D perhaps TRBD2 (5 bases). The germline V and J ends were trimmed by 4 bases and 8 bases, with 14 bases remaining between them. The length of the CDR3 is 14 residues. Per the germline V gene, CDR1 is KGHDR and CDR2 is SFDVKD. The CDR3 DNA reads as TGTGCCACCAGTGACCCCGCCCCAGCGGATGAGCAGTTCTTC. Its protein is CATSDPAPADEQFF.

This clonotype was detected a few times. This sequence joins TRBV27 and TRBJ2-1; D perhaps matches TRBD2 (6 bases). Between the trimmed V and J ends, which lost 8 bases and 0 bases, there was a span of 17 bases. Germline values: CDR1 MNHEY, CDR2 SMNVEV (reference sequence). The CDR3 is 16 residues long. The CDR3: CASSVGGTLSYNEQFF. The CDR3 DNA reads TGTGCCAGCTCCGTAGGCGGGACTCTCTCCTACAATGAGCAGTTCTTC.

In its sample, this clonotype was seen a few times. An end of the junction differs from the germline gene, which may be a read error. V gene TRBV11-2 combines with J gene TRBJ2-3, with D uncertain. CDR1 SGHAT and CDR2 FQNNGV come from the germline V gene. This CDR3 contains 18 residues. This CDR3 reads CASSLGRLLGQAEDRQYF. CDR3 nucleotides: TGTGCCAGCAGCTTAGGACGACTTCTGGGCCAGGCAGAGGATAGGCAGTATTTT. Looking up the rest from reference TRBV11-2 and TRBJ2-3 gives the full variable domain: EAGVAQSPRYKIIEKRQSVAFWCNPISGHATLYWYQQILGQGPKLLIQFQNNGVVDDSQLPKDRFSAERLKGVDSTLKIQPAKLEDSAVYLCASSLGRLLGQAEDRQYFGPGTRLTVL.

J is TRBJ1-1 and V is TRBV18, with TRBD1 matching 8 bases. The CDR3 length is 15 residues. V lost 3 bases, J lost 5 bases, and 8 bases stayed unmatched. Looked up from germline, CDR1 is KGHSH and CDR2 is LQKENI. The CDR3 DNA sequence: TGTGCCAGCTCACCCGACAGGGGAAGAACGACTGAAGCTTTCTTT. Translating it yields CASSPDRGRTTEAFF.

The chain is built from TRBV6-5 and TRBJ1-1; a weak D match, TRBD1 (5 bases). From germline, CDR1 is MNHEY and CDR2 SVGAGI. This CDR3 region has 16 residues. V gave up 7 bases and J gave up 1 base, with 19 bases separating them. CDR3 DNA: TGTGCCAGCACTATAAAACCGGGGACGCAGAACACTGAAGCTTTCTTT. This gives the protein CASTIKPGTQNTEAFF.

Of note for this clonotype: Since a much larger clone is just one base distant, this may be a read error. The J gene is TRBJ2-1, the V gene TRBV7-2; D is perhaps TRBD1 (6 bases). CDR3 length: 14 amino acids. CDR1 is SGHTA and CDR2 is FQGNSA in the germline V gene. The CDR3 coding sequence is TGTGTCAGCAGCGCAAACAGGGCCAGCGATGAGCAGTTCTTC. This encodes CVSSANRASDEQFF.

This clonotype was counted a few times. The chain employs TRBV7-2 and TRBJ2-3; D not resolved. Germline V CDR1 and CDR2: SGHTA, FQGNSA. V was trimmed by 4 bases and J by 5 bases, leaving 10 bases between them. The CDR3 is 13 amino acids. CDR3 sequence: CASSSRKEDTQYF. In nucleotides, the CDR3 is TGTGCCAGCAGCTCCAGGAAGGAAGATACGCAGTATTTT.

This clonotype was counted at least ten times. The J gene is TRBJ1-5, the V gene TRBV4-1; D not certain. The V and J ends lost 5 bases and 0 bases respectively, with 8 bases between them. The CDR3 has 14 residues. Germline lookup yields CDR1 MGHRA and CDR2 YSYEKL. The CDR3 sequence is CASSYSNSNQPQHF. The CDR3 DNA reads TGCGCCAGCAGCTACAGCAATAGCAATCAGCCCCAGCATTTT.